Below, 21 T cell receptor beta chains from the same sample are listed, as sequenced in a study of T cell changes during pregnancy in multiple sclerosis. The protocol was immunoSEQ multiplex PCR, while the TCRdb copy is restricted to in-frame clones and leaves out a portion. The sample has more than 35,000 clones; about 91% are singletons. This specimen consisted of CD8+ T cells from peripheral blood mononuclear cells, obtained after pregnancy. These receptor sequences come from a female donor with multiple sclerosis, enrolled in a pregnancy study.

The chain employs TRBV27 and TRBJ2-1; D may be TRBD1 (6 bases). Germline values: CDR1 MNHEY, CDR2 SMNVEV (reference sequence). V shed 4 bases and J shed 2 bases, with 15 bases lying between them. The CDR3 loop spans 16 amino acids. The DNA for the CDR3 is TGTGCCAGCAGTTGGACTCAGGGGAAGACCTACAATGAGCAGTTCTTC. Translating it yields CASSWTQGKTYNEQFF.

The chain has TRBV6-1 and TRBJ1-2; D remains ambiguous. CDR1 is MNHNS and CDR2 is SASEGT in the germline V gene. Trimming left V 1 base short and J 1 base short, with 7 bases between. This CDR3 spans 14 amino acids. The CDR3 DNA follows: TGTGCCAGCAGTGAAGACACAGTTAACTATGGCTACACCTTC. This encodes CASSEDTVNYGYTF.

This chain links TRBV19 with TRBJ2-1; perhaps D is TRBD1 or TRBD2 (6 bases each). The CDR3 covers 14 residues. From germline, CDR1 is LNHDA and CDR2 SQIVND (reference sequence). Deletions cut 5 bases from V and 6 bases from J, with 14 bases between. CDR3: CASSLGGPGNEQFF. DNA of the CDR3: TGTGCCAGTAGTTTAGGGGGGCCCGGCAATGAGCAGTTCTTC.

The rearrangement uses TRBV9 and TRBJ1-3; perhaps TRBD1 as D (5 bases). The CDR3 loop spans 15 amino acids. Germline V gene lookup returns CDR1 SGDLS and CDR2 YYNGEE. V gave up 0 bases and J gave up 4 bases, with 11 bases separating them. CDR3 coding DNA: TGTGCCAGCAGCGTAGCTGGGGGGGAAGGAAACACCATATATTTT. Its translation is CASSVAGGEGNTIYF.

The CDR3: CASSQDEQQGYVDTQYF. In DNA, the CDR3 is TGCGCCAGCAGCCAAGACGAGCAACAGGGGTATGTAGATACGCAGTATTTT. This chain links TRBV4-1 with TRBJ2-3; 7 nucleotides match TRBD1. CDR1 and CDR2 (germline): MGHRA, YSYEKL. The V segment lost 0 bases and the J segment 5 bases; nucleotides outside the gene matches: 11. This CDR3 contains 17 residues.

The CDR3 region is CASSLLGNSGNEQFF. CDR3 sequence (DNA): TGCGCCAGCAGCTTGTTGGGGAATAGCGGGAATGAGCAGTTCTTC. This rearrangement joins TRBV5-1 to TRBJ2-1; TRBD2 agrees at 7 bases. Germline V gene data show CDR1 as SGHRS and CDR2 as YFSETQ. Losses at the gene ends were 1 base for V and 7 bases for J; bases not matched to a gene: 8. The CDR3 contains 15 residues.

This clone was seen only once. This same CDR3 is encoded by further DNA sequences in the sample. The chain carries TRBV7-2 and TRBJ2-3, with 7 bases aligning to TRBD2. Germline V gene data show CDR1 as SGHTA and CDR2 as FQGNSA. The V gene end was trimmed by 3 bases and the J gene end by 4 bases; junction bases not matched to a gene: 1. This CDR3 spans 13 amino acids. CDR3 loop: CASSLTSPDTQYF. CDR3 nucleotide sequence: TGTGCCAGCAGCTTGACTAGCCCAGATACGCAGTATTTT.

The rearrangement uses TRBV13 and TRBJ1-3; the D is unclear. Germline CDR1 is PRHDT and CDR2 is FYEKMQ (reference sequence). This CDR3 is built from 15 residues. The V gene lost 1 base and the J gene lost 0 bases, with 7 bases spanning the gap. The CDR3 here is CASSLDVRSGNTIYF. The DNA of the CDR3 is TGTGCCAGCAGCTTAGATGTCCGCTCTGGAAACACCATATATTTT.

The chain uses TRBV9 and TRBJ2-3; 7 bases line up with TRBD2. This CDR3 has 14 residues. Germline-derived CDR1 and CDR2 are SGDLS and YYNGEE. V dropped 3 bases and J dropped 2; count of bases not matched to a gene: 3. The CDR3 loop reads CASSGGDYTDTQYF. Here the CDR3 DNA reads TGTGCCAGCAGCGGGGGGGACTACACAGATACGCAGTATTTT.

J is TRBJ2-7 and V is TRBV5-5; 7 positions match TRBD2. Germline V gene sequence: CDR1 SGHKS, CDR2 YYEKEE (reference sequence). Losses at the gene ends were 1 base for V and 4 bases for J; bases not matched to a gene: 2. This CDR3 is 13 amino acids long. DNA of the CDR3: TGTGCCAGCAGCTTGTGGGAGGGGTACGAGCAGTACTTC. Protein: CASSLWEGYEQYF.

J is TRBJ1-5 and V is TRBV4-1, with D possibly being TRBD1 (6 bases). In germline, CDR1 is MGHRA, CDR2 YSYEKL. The CDR3 length is 15 residues. V was trimmed by 6 bases and J by 0 bases, leaving 12 bases between them. The CDR3 coding sequence is TGCGCCAGCAGTACGACAGGCCATAGCAATCAGCCCCAGCATTTT. It yields the protein CASSTTGHSNQPQHF.

A word on this clone: A junction boundary mismatches the germline segment, possibly from a read error. This rearrangement joins TRBV7-7 to TRBJ2-1, with 13 positions matching TRBD2. This CDR3 has 16 amino acids. Germline-derived CDR1 and CDR2 are SSHAT and FNYEAQ (reference sequence). The CDR3 coding sequence is TGTGCCGGCAGCTCTAGGACTAGCGGGAGTACAAGTGAGCAGTTCTTC. Residues: CAGSSRTSGSTSEQFF.

V gene TRBV7-9 combines with J gene TRBJ2-1; unclear D gene. Trimming stripped 4 bases from V and 6 bases from J, with 10 bases between. The CDR3 is made up of 13 amino acids. Germline V gives CDR1 SEHNR, CDR2 FQNEAQ (reference sequence). The CDR3 coding sequence is TGTGCCAGCAGCTCACTCCGAGGCAATGAGCAGTTCTTC. Its translation is CASSSLRGNEQFF.

The rearrangement links TRBV27 to TRBJ1-2; D perhaps matches TRBD1 (5 bases). CDR3 size: 11 residues. Trimming removed 8 bases at V and 8 bases at J, with 12 bases between. The germline V gene has CDR1 MNHEY and CDR2 SMNVEV (reference sequence). CDR3 sequence: CASGPAGGYTF. In DNA form, the CDR3 reads TGTGCCAGCGGGCCTGCAGGGGGCTACACCTTC.

This chain's CDR3 is CASSYGRLATDTQYF. The CDR3 DNA is TGTGCCAGCAGTTACGGGCGACTAGCGACAGATACGCAGTATTTT. V and J are TRBV6-5 and TRBJ2-3; 8 bases map to TRBD2. Germline-derived CDR1 and CDR2 are MNHEY and SVGAGI. There are 15 residues in the CDR3. The V and J ends lost 2 bases and 3 bases, in that order; junction bases with no gene match: 4.

This chain uses TRBV6-5 with TRBJ2-7, with 7 bases aligning to TRBD2. The length of the CDR3 is 14 residues. V lost 2 bases and J lost 3; bases outside the gene matches: 4. The germline CDR1 and CDR2 sequences are MNHEY and SVGAGI. CDR3 sequence: CASSYGTTSYEQYF. Here the CDR3 DNA reads TGTGCCAGCAGTTACGGGACTACTAGCTACGAGCAGTACTTC.

This chain links TRBV10-1 with TRBJ2-7; D is possibly TRBD2 (7 bases). The germline V and J ends were trimmed by 3 bases and 0 bases, with 12 bases remaining between them. The CDR3 runs 15 residues. Germline loops: CDR1 WNHNN, CDR2 SYGVQD (reference sequence). DNA of the CDR3: TGCGCCAGCAGTGATCGGGGGGCTTACTCCTACGAGCAGTACTTC. Its translation: CASSDRGAYSYEQYF.

The J gene is TRBJ2-1, the V gene TRBV5-1, with 9 bases lining up with TRBD2. This CDR3 region has 14 residues. V gave up 7 bases and J gave up 5 bases; unmatched junction bases: 7. The V gene's germline CDR1 is SGHRS and CDR2 YFSETQ. Here the CDR3 reads CASLDGGGDNEQFF. CDR3 in DNA: TGCGCCAGCCTCGACGGCGGGGGGGACAATGAGCAGTTCTTC. Filled out from reference TRBV5-1 and TRBJ2-1, the complete variable domain reads KAGVTQTPRYLIKTRGQQVTLSCSPISGHRSVSWYQQTPGQGLQFLFEYFSETQRNKGNFPGRFSGRQFSNSRSEMNVSTLELGDSALYLCASLDGGGDNEQFFGPGTRLTVL.

The chain couples TRBV27 to TRBJ1-5; TRBD1 might be the D (5 bases). The CDR3 is 14 amino acids. V lost 3 bases, J lost 4 bases, and 10 bases lay in between. Germline CDR1 MNHEY, CDR2 SMNVEV (reference sequence). CDR3 amino acids: CASSLAGNNQPQHF. The CDR3 DNA sequence: TGTGCCAGCAGTTTGGCAGGGAATAATCAGCCCCAGCATTTT.

Turning to this clone: At one of its ends the junction is not consistent with the germline gene, which may arise from a read error. This specimen includes other DNA sequences encoding the same CDR3. The chain joins TRBV9 to TRBJ2-3, with D maybe TRBD1 (6 bases). The CDR3 extends over 15 amino acids. Germline CDR1 SGDLS, CDR2 YYNGEE. DNA for the CDR3: TGCGCCAGCAGCGTAGCTTCCAGGACAGCCGATACGCAGTATTTT. Protein sequence: CASSVASRTADTQYF.

The count of this clone is one. CDR3: CASSQAPGQGYGYTF. CDR3 DNA: TGTGCCAGCAGCCAAGCTCCGGGACAGGGCTATGGCTACACCTTC. The J gene is TRBJ1-2, the V gene TRBV14; 9 bases fit TRBD1. V shed 1 base and J 4 bases; nucleotides not matched to a gene: 4. Germline CDR1 reads SGHDN; CDR2 reads FVKESK. This CDR3 has 15 amino acids.